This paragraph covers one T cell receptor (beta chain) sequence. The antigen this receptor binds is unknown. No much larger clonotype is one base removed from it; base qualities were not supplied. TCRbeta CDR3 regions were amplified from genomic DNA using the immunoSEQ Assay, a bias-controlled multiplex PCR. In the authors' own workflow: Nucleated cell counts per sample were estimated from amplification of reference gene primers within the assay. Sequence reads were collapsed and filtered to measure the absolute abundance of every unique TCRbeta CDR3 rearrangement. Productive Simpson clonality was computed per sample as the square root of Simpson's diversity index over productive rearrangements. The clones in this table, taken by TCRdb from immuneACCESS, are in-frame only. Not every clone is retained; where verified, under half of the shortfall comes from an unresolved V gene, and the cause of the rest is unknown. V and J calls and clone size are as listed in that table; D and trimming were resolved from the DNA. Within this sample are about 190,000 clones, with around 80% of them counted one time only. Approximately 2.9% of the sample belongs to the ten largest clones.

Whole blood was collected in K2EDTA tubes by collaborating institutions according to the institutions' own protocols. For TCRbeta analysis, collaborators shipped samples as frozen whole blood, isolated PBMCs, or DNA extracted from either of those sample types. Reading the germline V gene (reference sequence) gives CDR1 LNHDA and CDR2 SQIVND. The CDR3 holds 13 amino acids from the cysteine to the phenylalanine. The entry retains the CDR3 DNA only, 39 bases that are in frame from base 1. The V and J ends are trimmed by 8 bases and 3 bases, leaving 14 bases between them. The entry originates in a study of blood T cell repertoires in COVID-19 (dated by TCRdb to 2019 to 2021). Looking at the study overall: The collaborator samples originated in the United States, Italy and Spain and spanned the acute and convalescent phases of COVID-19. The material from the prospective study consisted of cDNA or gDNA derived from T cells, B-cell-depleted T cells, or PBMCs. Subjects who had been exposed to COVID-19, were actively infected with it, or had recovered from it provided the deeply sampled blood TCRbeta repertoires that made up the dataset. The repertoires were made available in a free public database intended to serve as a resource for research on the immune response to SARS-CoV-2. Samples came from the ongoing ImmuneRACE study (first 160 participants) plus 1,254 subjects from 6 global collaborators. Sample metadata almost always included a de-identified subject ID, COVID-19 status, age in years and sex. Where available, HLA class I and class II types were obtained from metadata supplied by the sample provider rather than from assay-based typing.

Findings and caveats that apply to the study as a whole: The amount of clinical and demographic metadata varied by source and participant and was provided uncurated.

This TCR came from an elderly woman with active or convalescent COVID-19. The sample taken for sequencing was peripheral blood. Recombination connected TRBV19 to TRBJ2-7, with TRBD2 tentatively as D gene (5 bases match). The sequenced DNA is TGTGCCAGTTCCGTGACTATCTTCTACGAGCAGTACTTC. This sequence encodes CASSVTIFYEQYF.